The 5 T cell receptor beta chains below all came from one sample that was sequenced in a study of molecular identifiers for immune sequencing clone quantification. TCRdb re-analysed the PCR reads in MiXCR, keeping a single row per CDR3 protein. The sample has hundreds of thousands of distinct CDR3 sequences, over 25% seen once. The sample was naive CD8+ T cells from blood, with Jurkat cell RNA spiked in. Subset of the sample: FACS-sorted CD8+CD4-CCR7+CD45RA+ naive T cells. Every receptor here comes from a human donor in good health. Some libraries in this study had Jurkat cell RNA spiked in.

V gene TRBV13 combines with J gene TRBJ1-6; D might be TRBD1 (6 bases). The CDR3 runs 13 residues. V lost 1 base and J 14 bases, leaving 12 bases between the germline ends. Germline V gives CDR1 PRHDT, CDR2 FYEKMQ (reference sequence). CDR3 nucleotide sequence: TGTGCCAGCAGCTTAGATAGGGGGGACGCCCTCCACTTT. As protein: CASSLDRGDALHF.

This clonotype has ten or more counts. V usage is TRBV5-5 and J usage is TRBJ1-6; D remains unclear. The CDR3 has 17 amino acids. Trimming pared 1 base from V and 0 bases from J, leaving 11 bases between. CDR1 and CDR2 (germline): SGHKS, YYEKEE (reference sequence). The CDR3 DNA reads TGTGCCAGCAGCTTGTCAGGTCCTAGCTCCTATAATTCACCCCTCCACTTT. Translated, it gives CASSLSGPSSYNSPLHF.

This clonotype has a count of ten or more. The chain has TRBV27 and TRBJ2-7, with D possibly being TRBD1 or TRBD2 (5 bases each). This CDR3 spans 15 amino acids. The V end lost 0 bases, the J end lost 3 bases, and 12 bases lay between the germline ends. From germline, CDR1 is MNHEY and CDR2 SMNVEV (reference sequence). The CDR3 DNA sequence: TGTGCCAGCAGTTTATCCGGGGCGCGGAACTACGAGCAGTACTTC. It yields the protein CASSLSGARNYEQYF.

In its sample, this clonotype was seen many times. The junction differs from germline at one of its ends, possibly a read error. CDR3 sequence reads: CASSHGPSYEQYF. DNA for the CDR3: TGTGCCAGCAGCCACGGCCCGTCCTACGAGCAGTACTTC. The gene calls are TRBV4-3 and TRBJ2-7; unclear D gene. The CDR3 covers 13 residues. The germline CDR1 and CDR2 sequences are LGHNA and YSLEER.

This clonotype was seen a single time. Possible read error: a much larger clone is one base away. V is TRBV7-9 and J is TRBJ2-5; TRBD1 agrees at 8 bases. This CDR3 is built from 15 residues. The germline gives CDR1 SEHNR, CDR2 FQNEAQ (reference sequence). CDR3 nucleotides: TGTGCCAGCAGCACCACGGACAGGGCGGCAGAGACCCAGTCCTTC. Protein: CASSTTDRAAETQSF.